This TCR beta chain came from a study of blood T cells in healthy people across ages. Next came a second PCR, run for about 7 to 12 cycles, which used a sample-barcoded 5' primer along with a J-beta primer mix. From the 5' RACE reads, TCRdb called clonotypes with MiXCR, one entry per CDR3 protein. Of approximately 810,000 distinct CDR3 sequences listed, 35% to 40% are singletons. This clonotype was seen only a few times. This CDR3 is built from 14 residues. Germline CDR1 reads SGHVS; CDR2 reads FQNEAQ. The V and J ends lost 3 bases and 2 bases respectively, with 11 bases between them. This receptor was taken from a man between 18 and 35 years old in good health. The sample was blood. The V and J genes are TRBV7-8 and TRBJ2-7; weak D call: TRBD1 (6 bases). The CDR3 coding sequence is TGTGCCAGCAGCTTTTTACAGGGAGCCTACGAGCAGTACTTC. Amino acids: CASSFLQGAYEQYF.